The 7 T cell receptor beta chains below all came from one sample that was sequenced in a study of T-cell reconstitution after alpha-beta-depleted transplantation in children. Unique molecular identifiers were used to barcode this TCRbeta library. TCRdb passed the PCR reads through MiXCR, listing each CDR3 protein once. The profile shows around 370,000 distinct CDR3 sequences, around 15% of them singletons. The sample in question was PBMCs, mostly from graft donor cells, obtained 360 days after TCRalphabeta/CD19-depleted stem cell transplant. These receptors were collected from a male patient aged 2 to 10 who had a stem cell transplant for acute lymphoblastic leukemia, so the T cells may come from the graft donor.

The CDR3 bases are TGCAGTGCTAGAGATTTAGGTCAGCCCCAGCATTTT. Protein product: CSARDLGQPQHF. The chain has TRBV20-1 and TRBJ1-5; D ambiguous. With 0 bases removed from V and 6 bases from J, the gap between germline ends came to 6 bases. The CDR3 sequence is 12 residues long. The V gene's germline CDR1 is DFQATT and CDR2 SNEGSKA (reference sequence).

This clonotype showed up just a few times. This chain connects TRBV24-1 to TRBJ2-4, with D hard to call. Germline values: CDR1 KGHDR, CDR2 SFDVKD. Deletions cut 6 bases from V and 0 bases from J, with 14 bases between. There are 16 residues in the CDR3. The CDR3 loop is CATSLGRRLAKNIQYF. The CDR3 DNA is TGTGCCACCAGTCTAGGACGGCGTCTAGCCAAAAACATTCAGTACTTC.

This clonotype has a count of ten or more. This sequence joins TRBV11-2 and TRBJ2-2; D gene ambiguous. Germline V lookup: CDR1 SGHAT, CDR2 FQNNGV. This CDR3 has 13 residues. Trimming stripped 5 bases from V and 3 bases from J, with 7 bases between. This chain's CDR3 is CASSGVDTGELFF. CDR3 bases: TGTGCCAGCAGCGGAGTGGACACCGGGGAGCTGTTTTTT.

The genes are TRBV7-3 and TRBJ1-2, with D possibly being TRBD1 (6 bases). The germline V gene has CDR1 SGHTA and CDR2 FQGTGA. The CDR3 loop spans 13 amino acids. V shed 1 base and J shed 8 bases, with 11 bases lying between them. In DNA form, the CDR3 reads TGTGCCAGCAGCTTAATTTCAGGGGAGGGCTACACCTTC. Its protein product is CASSLISGEGYTF.

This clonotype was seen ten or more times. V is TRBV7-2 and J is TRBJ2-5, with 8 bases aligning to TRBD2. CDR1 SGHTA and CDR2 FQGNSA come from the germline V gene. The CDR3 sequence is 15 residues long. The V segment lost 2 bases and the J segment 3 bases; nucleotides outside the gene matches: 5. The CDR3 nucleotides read TGTGCCAGCAGCTTACAAGCGGGAGTCAAAGAGACCCAGTACTTC. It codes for CASSLQAGVKETQYF. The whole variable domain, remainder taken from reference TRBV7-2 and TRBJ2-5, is GAGVSQSPSNKVTEKGKDVELRCDPISGHTALYWYRQSLGQGLEFLIYFQGNSAPDKSGLPSDRFSAERTGGSVSTLTIQRTQQEDSAVYLCASSLQAGVKETQYFGPGTRLLVL.

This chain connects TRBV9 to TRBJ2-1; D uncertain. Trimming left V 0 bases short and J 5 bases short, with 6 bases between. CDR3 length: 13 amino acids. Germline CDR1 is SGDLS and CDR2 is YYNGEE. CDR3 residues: CASSVVPHNEQFF. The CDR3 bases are TGTGCCAGCAGCGTAGTCCCCCACAATGAGCAGTTCTTC.

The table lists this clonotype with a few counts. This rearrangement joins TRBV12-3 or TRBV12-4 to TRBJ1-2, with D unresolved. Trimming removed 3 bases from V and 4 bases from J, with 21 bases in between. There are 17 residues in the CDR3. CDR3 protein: CASSLVGKGGIPYGYTF. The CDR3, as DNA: TGTGCCAGCAGTTTGGTAGGGAAGGGAGGGATACCCTATGGCTACACCTTC.